These T cell receptor beta chains were read from a single sample in a study of T cell responses to AZD1222 COVID-19 vaccine. Profiling relied on immunoSEQ multiplex PCR, and the TCRdb table lists in-frame clones only, not all of them. The sample consists of some 130,000 clones, more than 75% of them appearing once. This specimen was peripheral blood, taken on day 0 of AZD1222 vaccination. Receptor source: an adult in good health. Each CDR3 is given with its conserved first and last residue. A D gene is named only where the DNA matches it firmly. Size values are once, few and many counts, or a class for expanded clones, and some rows have none.

15	.	TRBJ1-1	.	TRBV6-5	CASSYSVGGYTEAFF	TGTGCCAGCAGTTACTCAGTCGGGGGGTACACTGAAGCTTTCTTT
16	TRBD2	TRBJ2-3	.	TRBV5-1	CASSLRASGGTDTQYF	TGCGCCAGCAGCTTGCGGGCTAGCGGGGGCACAGATACGCAGTATTTT
14	.	TRBJ2-7	.	TRBV18	CASSSGGGTYEQYF	TGTGCCAGCTCATCAGGGGGGGGGACCTACGAGCAGTACTTC
14	.	TRBJ1-1	.	TRBV2	CASSGTPEGTEAFF	TGTGCCAGCAGTGGGACACCCGAGGGCACTGAAGCTTTCTTT
14	.	TRBJ1-1	.	TRBV19	CASSSFGGNTEAFF	TGTGCCAGTAGTTCTTTTGGGGGGAACACTGAAGCTTTCTTT
17	.	TRBJ1-6	.	TRBV18	CASSPGAASSYNSPLHF	TGTGCCAGCTCACCAGGGGCAGCAAGCTCCTATAATTCACCCCTCCACTTT
14	.	TRBJ1-5	.	TRBV7-9	CASSPSGTYQPQHF	TGTGCCAGCAGCCCCTCCGGGACCTATCAGCCCCAGCATTTT
13	TRBD1	TRBJ1-1	.	TRBV12-3/TRBV12-4	CASSLRQGGLAFF	TGTGCCAGCAGTTTGAGACAGGGGGGATTGGCTTTCTTT
14	.	TRBJ1-3	.	TRBV6-5	CASSYSVTGNTIYF	TGTGCCAGCAGTTACTCAGTAACGGGAAACACCATATATTTT
12	.	TRBJ1-2	.	TRBV5-6	CASRRAVYGYTF	TGTGCCAGCAGGCGGGCCGTATATGGCTACACCTTC
15	TRBD2	TRBJ2-1	few	TRBV7-3	CASSLVIAGENEQFF	TGTGCCAGCAGCTTGGTAATAGCGGGGGAAAATGAGCAGTTCTTC
15	.	TRBJ2-3	few	TRBV10-1	CASSESRGGGDTQYF	TGCGCCAGCAGTGAGTCGAGGGGGGGCGGAGATACGCAGTATTTT
14	.	TRBJ2-5	.	TRBV12-5	CASGPDAPQETQYF	TGTGCTAGTGGTCCGGATGCGCCCCAAGAGACCCAGTACTTC
13	TRBD1	TRBJ1-1	.	TRBV27	CASFLGQSTEAFF	TGTGCCAGCTTTTTGGGACAGTCCACTGAAGCTTTCTTT
16	TRBD1	TRBJ1-6	.	TRBV6-2/TRBV6-3	CASSYGQGRYNSPLHF	TGTGCCAGCAGTTACGGACAGGGGCGCTATAATTCACCCCTCCACTTT
16	TRBD2	TRBJ2-5	.	TRBV27	CASSSTLGTSRETQYF	TGTGCCAGCAGTTCAACCCTCGGGACTAGCCGAGAGACCCAGTACTTC
12	.	TRBJ1-2	.	TRBV29-1	CSSLEGTGGYTF	TGCAGCTCCTTGGAGGGAACGGGGGGCTACACCTTC
13	TRBD1	TRBJ1-4	.	TRBV27	CASGGQGNEKLFF	TGTGCCAGCGGGGGACAGGGCAATGAAAAACTGTTTTTT
13	.	TRBJ2-1	.	TRBV20-1	CSASDPSYNEQFF	TGCAGTGCTAGTGATCCTAGCTACAATGAGCAGTTCTTC
17	TRBD1	TRBJ2-1	.	TRBV5-1	CASSPFSLMQGAGEQFF	TGCGCCAGCAGCCCATTTTCTTTGATGCAGGGGGCAGGGGAGCAGTTCTTC
13	.	TRBJ1-6	.	TRBV7-3	CASSLTNNSPLHF	TGTGCCAGCAGCTTAACAAATAATTCACCCCTCCACTTT
12	.	TRBJ1-2	.	TRBV12-3/TRBV12-4	CASTSLGHGYTF	TGTGCCAGCACCTCCCTGGGGCATGGCTACACCTTC
13	.	TRBJ2-3	.	TRBV11-2	CASSSRVSDTQYF	TGTGCCAGCAGCTCCCGGGTCTCAGATACGCAGTATTTT
14	TRBD1	TRBJ1-2	.	TRBV5-4	CASSLPGTGMNYTF	TGTGCCAGCAGCCTACCCGGGACAGGAATGAACTACACCTTC
17	TRBD2	TRBJ2-1	.	TRBV18	CASSPPGLAGGYNEQFF	TGTGCCAGCTCACCGCCAGGACTAGCGGGGGGGTACAATGAGCAGTTCTTC
13	.	TRBJ1-1	once	TRBV5-1	CASSWDPNTEAFF	TGCGCCAGCAGCTGGGACCCGAACACTGAAGCTTTCTTT
14	TRBD1	TRBJ1-1	.	TRBV19	CASSTRDRNTEAFF	TGTGCCAGTAGTACAAGGGACAGGAACACTGAAGCTTTCTTT
14	TRBD1	TRBJ1-2	.	TRBV19	CASSPKTGSYGYTF	TGTGCCAGTAGTCCAAAGACAGGGAGCTATGGCTACACCTTC
13	TRBD1	TRBJ1-1	.	TRBV18	CASSSTGDTEAFF	TGTGCCAGCTCATCTACAGGGGACACTGAAGCTTTCTTT
16	.	TRBJ1-2	few	TRBV2	CASSESRVGAGNGYTF	TGTGCCAGCAGTGAATCTCGCGTCGGGGCAGGGAATGGCTACACCTTC
13	.	TRBJ1-1	.	TRBV6-5	CASSSPKARDAFF	TGTGCCAGCAGTTCCCCCAAGGCCCGCGACGCTTTCTTT
15	TRBD1	TRBJ1-2	.	TRBV7-3	CASSLSLGWGQGVTF	TGTGCCAGCAGCTTAAGTCTAGGCTGGGGCCAGGGGGTCACCTTC
16	TRBD2	TRBJ2-7	.	TRBV6-5	CASSYSRLAGSEGQYF	TGTGCCAGCAGTTACTCTAGATTAGCGGGTTCGGAGGGGCAGTACTTC
15	.	TRBJ2-3	.	TRBV2	CASRDDKFGTDTQYF	TGTGCCAGCAGGGACGACAAGTTCGGCACAGATACGCAGTATTTT
15	.	TRBJ1-5	.	TRBV6-2/TRBV6-3	CASSYSEGLGQPQHF	TGTGCCAGCAGTTACTCCGAGGGCCTCGGACAGCCCCAGCATTTT
19	TRBD2	TRBJ2-7	.	TRBV6-2/TRBV6-3	CASSLTGTSPPVESYEQYF	TGTGCCAGCAGCCTAACCGGGACTAGTCCCCCAGTAGAGTCCTACGAGCAGTACTTC
10	TRBD2	TRBJ2-1	.	TRBV20-1	CSANRDYRFF	TGCAGTGCTAACCGGGACTACCGGTTCTTC
17	TRBD1	TRBJ2-6	.	TRBV2	CASSEQGARTGANVLTF	TGTGCCAGCAGCGAACAGGGGGCGCGGACTGGGGCCAACGTCCTGACTTTC
16	.	TRBJ2-2	once	TRBV11-1	CASTPRGAANTGELFF	TGTGCCAGCACCCCTCGCGGGGCCGCGAACACCGGGGAGCTGTTTTTT
13	.	TRBJ1-5	.	TRBV2	CASRGTSNQPQHF	TGTGCCAGCAGGGGGACCTCCAATCAGCCCCAGCATTTT
13	.	TRBJ1-6	.	TRBV27	CASSLMTPSPLHF	TGTGCCAGCAGTCTGATGACCCCTTCACCCCTCCACTTT
16	.	TRBJ1-3	.	TRBV5-5	CASSLGGKNVRNTIYF	TGTGCCAGCAGCTTGGGGGGCAAGAATGTCAGAAACACCATATATTTT
14	.	TRBJ1-1	few	TRBV2	CASSDFLGYAEAFF	TGTGCCAGCAGTGATTTTTTGGGCTACGCTGAAGCTTTCTTT
14	.	TRBJ1-2	once	TRBV5-1	CASSLGDGARGYTF	TGCGCCAGCAGCTTGGGGGACGGAGCGAGAGGCTACACCTTC
15	TRBD1	TRBJ1-1	.	TRBV28	CASTSGGQGNTEAFF	TGTGCCAGCACAAGTGGGGGACAGGGGAACACTGAAGCTTTCTTT
17	.	TRBJ2-2	.	TRBV19	CASSIDFRGAGTGELFF	TGTGCCAGTAGTATAGATTTTCGGGGGGCGGGCACCGGGGAGCTGTTTTTT
15	TRBD2	TRBJ2-7	.	TRBV6-5	CASRQSGAGVYEQYF	TGTGCCAGCAGACAGAGCGGGGCTGGGGTCTACGAGCAGTACTTC
16	TRBD1	TRBJ1-4	.	TRBV9	CASSVSVMDRNEKLFF	TGTGCCAGCAGCGTCTCAGTAATGGACAGGAATGAAAAACTGTTTTTT
14	.	TRBJ1-6	.	TRBV27	CASSTQGYYSPLHF	TGTGCCAGCAGTACTCAGGGCTACTATTCACCCCTCCACTTT
15	.	TRBJ2-2	.	TRBV6-2/TRBV6-3	CASSYQGPNTGELFF	TGTGCCAGCAGTTACCAGGGGCCAAACACCGGGGAGCTGTTTTTT
14	TRBD1	TRBJ2-7	.	TRBV5-1	CASSLAGQAYEQYF	TGCGCCAGCAGCTTGGCGGGACAGGCTTACGAGCAGTACTTC
14	.	TRBJ1-1	.	TRBV19	CASSIGQGGTEAFF	TGTGCCAGTAGTATAGGGCAGGGAGGCACTGAAGCTTTCTTT
15	.	TRBJ1-5	.	TRBV19	CASRRPGNSNQPQHF	TGTGCCAGTAGGCGACCGGGAAACAGCAATCAGCCCCAGCATTTT
13	.	TRBJ1-5	.	TRBV19	CASTPRGSQPQHF	TGTGCCAGTACCCCGAGGGGGTCTCAGCCCCAGCATTTT
15	TRBD1	TRBJ1-6	.	TRBV2	CASSVNAGQYSPLHF	TGTGCCAGCAGTGTGAATGCGGGACAGTATTCACCCCTCCACTTT
12	.	TRBJ1-2	.	TRBV6-1	CASKGGNYGYTF	TGTGCCAGCAAGGGAGGGAACTATGGCTACACCTTC
12	.	TRBJ1-6	.	TRBV3-1/TRBV3-2	CASSFPNSPLHF	TGTGCCAGCAGCTTCCCTAATTCACCCCTCCACTTT
15	TRBD2	TRBJ2-2	.	TRBV5-1	CASSPLIAGSGELFF	TGCGCCAGCAGCCCTCTTATAGCGGGGTCCGGGGAGCTGTTTTTT
13	TRBD1	TRBJ1-5	.	TRBV12-5	CASGLEQGQPQHF	TGTGCTAGTGGTTTGGAACAGGGGCAACCCCAGCATTTT
14	.	TRBJ2-1	.	TRBV7-9	CASSSRTAYNEQFF	TGTGCCAGCAGCTCCCGGACAGCCTACAATGAGCAGTTCTTC